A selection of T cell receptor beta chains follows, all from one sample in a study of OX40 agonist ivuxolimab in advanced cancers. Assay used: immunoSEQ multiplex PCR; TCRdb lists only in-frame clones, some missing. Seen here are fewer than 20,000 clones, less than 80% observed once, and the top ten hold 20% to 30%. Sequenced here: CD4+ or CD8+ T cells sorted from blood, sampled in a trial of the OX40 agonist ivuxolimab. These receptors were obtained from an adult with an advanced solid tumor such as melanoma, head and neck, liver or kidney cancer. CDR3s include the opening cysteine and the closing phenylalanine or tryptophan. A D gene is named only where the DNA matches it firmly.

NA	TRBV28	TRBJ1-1	CASSETGGGTEAFF	TGTGCCAGCAGTGAAACTGGGGGGGGAACTGAAGCTTTCTTT
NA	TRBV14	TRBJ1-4	CASSQYRSFEKLFF	TGTGCCAGCAGCCAATATAGAAGTTTCGAAAAACTGTTTTTT
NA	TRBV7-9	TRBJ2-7	CASSLVRGYEQYF	TGTGCCAGCAGCTTGGTCAGGGGTTACGAGCAGTACTTC
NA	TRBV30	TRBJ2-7	CAWSVWQGDEQYF	TGTGCCTGGAGTGTGTGGCAGGGCGACGAGCAGTACTTC
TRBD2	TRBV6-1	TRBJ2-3	CASSWTSGSLGTQYF	TGTGCCAGCAGTTGGACTAGCGGGAGTTTAGGTACGCAGTATTTT
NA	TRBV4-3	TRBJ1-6	CASSQYRQGHSPLHF	TGCGCCAGCAGCCAATATCGACAAGGGCATTCACCCCTCCACTTT
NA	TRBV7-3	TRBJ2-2	CASSLLAGTGELFF	TGTGCCAGCAGCTTATTGGCAGGGACCGGGGAGCTGTTTTTT
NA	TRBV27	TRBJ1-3	CASSGVEGNTIYF	TGTGCCAGCAGTGGGGTGGAAGGAAACACCATATATTTT
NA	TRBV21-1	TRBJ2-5	CASGPREVQETQYF	TGTGCCAGCGGACCTCGGGAGGTACAAGAGACCCAGTACTTC
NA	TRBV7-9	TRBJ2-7	CASSLLPYEQYF	TGTGCCAGCAGCCTACTGCCCTACGAGCAGTACTTC
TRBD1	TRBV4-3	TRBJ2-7	CASSQDVIDRAREQYF	TGCGCCAGCAGCCAAGATGTCATCGACAGGGCACGCGAGCAGTACTTC
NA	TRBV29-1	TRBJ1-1	CSVLGPTNTEAFF	TGCAGCGTTCTGGGACCGACGAACACTGAAGCTTTCTTT